The 6 T cell receptor beta chains reported below all come from one sample, sequenced in a study of shared clonotypes between healthy human individuals. The repertoire was sequenced with immunoSEQ multiplex PCR; TCRdb's copy has only in-frame clones and lacks some. The data contain millions of clones, approximately 93% of them singletons. Sequences were obtained from naive CD4+ T cells from PBMCs. Described subset: CD45RA+ positively selected. These TCRs come from a man between 18 and 29 years old in good health. Some clones in this sample may be carry-over from other donors' samples.

The chain joins TRBV7-9 to TRBJ1-5; D call uncertain. Germline-derived CDR1 and CDR2 are SEHNR and FQNEAQ (reference sequence). V dropped 4 bases and J dropped 4 bases, with 8 bases sitting between them. The length of the CDR3 is 13 residues. The CDR3 region is CASSSEANQPQHF. The CDR3 bases are TGTGCCAGCAGCTCGGAGGCTAATCAGCCCCAGCATTTT.

The V and J genes are TRBV30 and TRBJ2-1; 12 nucleotides match TRBD2. Germline V gene data show CDR1 as GTSNPN and CDR2 as SVGIG (reference sequence). V lost 6 bases to trimming and J lost 7 bases; unmatched junction nucleotides: 10. The CDR3 is made up of 15 amino acids. The CDR3: CACPGLAGPGNEQFF. CDR3 nucleotide sequence: TGTGCCTGCCCCGGACTAGCGGGGCCAGGGAATGAGCAGTTCTTC. The whole variable domain, remainder taken from reference TRBV30 and TRBJ2-1, is SQTIHQWPATLVQPVGSPLSLECTVEGTSNPNLYWYRQAAGRGLQLLFYSVGIGQISSEVPQNLSASRPQDRQFILSSKKLLLSDSGFYLCACPGLAGPGNEQFFGPGTRLTVL.

This clone showed up just a few times. The chain links TRBV7-9 to TRBJ1-1, with 7 bases aligning to TRBD1. The germline CDR1 and CDR2 sequences are SEHNR and FQNEAQ (reference sequence). The CDR3 covers 14 residues. The V segment lost 5 bases and the J segment 4 bases; nucleotides outside the gene matches: 7. The CDR3 sequence is CASSQDRDGTEAFF. The CDR3 bases are TGTGCCAGCAGCCAAGACAGGGACGGCACTGAAGCTTTCTTT. The entire variable domain, with the rest obtained from reference TRBV7-9 and TRBJ1-1, is as follows: DTGVSQNPRHKITKRGQNVTFRCDPISEHNRLYWYRQTLGQGPEFLTYFQNEAQLEKSRLLSDRFSAERPKGSFSTLEIQRTEQGDSAMYLCASSQDRDGTEAFFGQGTRLTVV.

This chain connects TRBV28 to TRBJ2-7, with D possibly being TRBD1 (6 bases). This CDR3 has 15 residues. The germline V and J ends were trimmed by 1 base and 6 bases, with 16 bases remaining between them. CDR1 MDHEN and CDR2 SYDVKM come from the germline V gene. Here the CDR3 reads CASSLFRQGISEQYF. CDR3 sequence (DNA): TGTGCCAGCAGTTTATTCCGGCAGGGGATAAGCGAGCAGTACTTC. Full variable domain (missing parts from reference TRBV28 and TRBJ2-7): DVKVTQSSRYLVKRTGEKVFLECVQDMDHENMFWYRQDPGLGLRLIYFSYDVKMKEKGDIPEGYSVSREKKERFSLILESASTNQTSMYLCASSLFRQGISEQYFGPGTRLTVT.

This chain connects TRBV28 to TRBJ2-2; D may match TRBD1 or TRBD2 (6 bases each). The CDR3 is made up of 17 amino acids. Trimming removed 7 bases at V and 0 bases at J, with 18 bases between. Per germline, CDR1 MDHEN and CDR2 SYDVKM. CDR3 nucleotides: TGTGCCAGCATGGTCAGCTTAGGGGGGACGAACACCGGGGAGCTGTTTTTT. As protein: CASMVSLGGTNTGELFF.

The chain recombines TRBV5-1 with TRBJ2-7, with 13 bases fitting TRBD2. The CDR3 length is 16 residues. V gave up 3 bases and J gave up 2 bases; unmatched junction bases: 5. Germline V lookup: CDR1 SGHRS, CDR2 YFSETQ. CDR3 sequence (DNA): TGCGCCAGCAGCTACGGGACTAGCGGGACAACCTACGAGCAGTACTTC. Translated: CASSYGTSGTTYEQYF.